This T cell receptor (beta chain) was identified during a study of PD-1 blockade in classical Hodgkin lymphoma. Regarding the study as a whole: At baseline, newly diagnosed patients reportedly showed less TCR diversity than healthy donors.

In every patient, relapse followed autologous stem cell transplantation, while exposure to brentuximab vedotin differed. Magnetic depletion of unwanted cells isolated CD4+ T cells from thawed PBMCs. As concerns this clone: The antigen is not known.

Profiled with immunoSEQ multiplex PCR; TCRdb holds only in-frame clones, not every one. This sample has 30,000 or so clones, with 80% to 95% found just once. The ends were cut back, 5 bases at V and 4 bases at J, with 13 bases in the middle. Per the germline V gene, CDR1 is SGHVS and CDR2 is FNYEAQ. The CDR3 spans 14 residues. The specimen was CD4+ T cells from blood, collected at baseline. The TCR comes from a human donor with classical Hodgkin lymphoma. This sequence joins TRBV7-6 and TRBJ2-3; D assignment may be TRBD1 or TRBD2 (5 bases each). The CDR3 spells CASSRDEQADTQYF. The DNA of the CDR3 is TGTGCCAGCAGCCGGGACGAGCAGGCAGATACGCAGTATTTT.